The 5 T cell receptor beta chains below come from one sample, sequenced in a study of cytomegalovirus exposure and HLA in healthy donors. In the PCR, 60 Vbeta and 13 Jbeta primers were used. Using immunoSEQ multiplex PCR, the repertoire was profiled, and TCRdb retains in-frame clones only, with some absent. Of 210,000 or so clones in the sample, 70% to 85% are singletons; the top ten hold 0.55% to 0.7%. What was sequenced was PBMCs. The origin of the receptors is a middle-aged woman in good health and CMV-seronegative.

The count of this clone is one. The chain has TRBV14 and TRBJ2-2; D is possibly TRBD1 (6 bases). The CDR3 loop spans 15 amino acids. The V gene lost 4 bases and the J gene lost 7 bases, with 16 bases spanning the gap. Germline V gene sequence: CDR1 SGHDN, CDR2 FVKESK. The CDR3 is CASSPQGGIGGELFF. In DNA form, the CDR3 reads TGTGCCAGCAGCCCACAGGGCGGTATTGGCGGGGAGCTGTTTTTT.

This sequence joins TRBV7-3 and TRBJ1-1; weak D call: TRBD1 (6 bases). V was pared by 2 bases and J by 4 bases, with 17 bases between. The CDR3 sequence is 16 residues long. Germline V lookup: CDR1 SGHTA, CDR2 FQGTGA. The CDR3 coding sequence is TGTGCCAGCAGCTTAGGCCCAGGGGTCCGATTCACTGAAGCTTTCTTT. Translation: CASSLGPGVRFTEAFF.

CDR3 in amino acids: CASSLLTGGEQYF. CDR3 nucleotides: TGTGCCAGCAGCTTACTGACAGGGGGCGAGCAGTACTTC. This chain links TRBV7-3 with TRBJ2-7; TRBD1 matches at 9 bases. Losses at the gene ends were 2 bases for V and 6 bases for J; bases not matched to a gene: 2. In germline, CDR1 is SGHTA, CDR2 FQGTGA. The length of the CDR3 is 13 residues.

CDR3 protein: CASTPRRTTDTQYF. CDR3 DNA sequence: TGTGCCAGCACCCCAAGGAGGACCACAGATACGCAGTATTTT. The chain has TRBV7-2 and TRBJ2-3, with TRBD2 as a possible D gene (5 bases). CDR3 length: 14 amino acids. V was cut by 7 bases and J by 2 bases, with 13 bases left in between. The V gene's germline CDR1 is SGHTA and CDR2 FQGNSA.

The V call is TRBV2, the J call TRBJ2-5; 10 bases fit TRBD1. The last part of the DNA fits TRBJ2-7 better; the J call may be wrong. This CDR3 spans 14 amino acids. The germline CDR1 and CDR2 sequences are SNHLY and FYNNEI. The CDR3 DNA sequence: TGTGCCAGCAGTGCGACAGGGGGCCCCTACGAGCAGTACTTC. Amino acids: CASSATGGPYEQYF.